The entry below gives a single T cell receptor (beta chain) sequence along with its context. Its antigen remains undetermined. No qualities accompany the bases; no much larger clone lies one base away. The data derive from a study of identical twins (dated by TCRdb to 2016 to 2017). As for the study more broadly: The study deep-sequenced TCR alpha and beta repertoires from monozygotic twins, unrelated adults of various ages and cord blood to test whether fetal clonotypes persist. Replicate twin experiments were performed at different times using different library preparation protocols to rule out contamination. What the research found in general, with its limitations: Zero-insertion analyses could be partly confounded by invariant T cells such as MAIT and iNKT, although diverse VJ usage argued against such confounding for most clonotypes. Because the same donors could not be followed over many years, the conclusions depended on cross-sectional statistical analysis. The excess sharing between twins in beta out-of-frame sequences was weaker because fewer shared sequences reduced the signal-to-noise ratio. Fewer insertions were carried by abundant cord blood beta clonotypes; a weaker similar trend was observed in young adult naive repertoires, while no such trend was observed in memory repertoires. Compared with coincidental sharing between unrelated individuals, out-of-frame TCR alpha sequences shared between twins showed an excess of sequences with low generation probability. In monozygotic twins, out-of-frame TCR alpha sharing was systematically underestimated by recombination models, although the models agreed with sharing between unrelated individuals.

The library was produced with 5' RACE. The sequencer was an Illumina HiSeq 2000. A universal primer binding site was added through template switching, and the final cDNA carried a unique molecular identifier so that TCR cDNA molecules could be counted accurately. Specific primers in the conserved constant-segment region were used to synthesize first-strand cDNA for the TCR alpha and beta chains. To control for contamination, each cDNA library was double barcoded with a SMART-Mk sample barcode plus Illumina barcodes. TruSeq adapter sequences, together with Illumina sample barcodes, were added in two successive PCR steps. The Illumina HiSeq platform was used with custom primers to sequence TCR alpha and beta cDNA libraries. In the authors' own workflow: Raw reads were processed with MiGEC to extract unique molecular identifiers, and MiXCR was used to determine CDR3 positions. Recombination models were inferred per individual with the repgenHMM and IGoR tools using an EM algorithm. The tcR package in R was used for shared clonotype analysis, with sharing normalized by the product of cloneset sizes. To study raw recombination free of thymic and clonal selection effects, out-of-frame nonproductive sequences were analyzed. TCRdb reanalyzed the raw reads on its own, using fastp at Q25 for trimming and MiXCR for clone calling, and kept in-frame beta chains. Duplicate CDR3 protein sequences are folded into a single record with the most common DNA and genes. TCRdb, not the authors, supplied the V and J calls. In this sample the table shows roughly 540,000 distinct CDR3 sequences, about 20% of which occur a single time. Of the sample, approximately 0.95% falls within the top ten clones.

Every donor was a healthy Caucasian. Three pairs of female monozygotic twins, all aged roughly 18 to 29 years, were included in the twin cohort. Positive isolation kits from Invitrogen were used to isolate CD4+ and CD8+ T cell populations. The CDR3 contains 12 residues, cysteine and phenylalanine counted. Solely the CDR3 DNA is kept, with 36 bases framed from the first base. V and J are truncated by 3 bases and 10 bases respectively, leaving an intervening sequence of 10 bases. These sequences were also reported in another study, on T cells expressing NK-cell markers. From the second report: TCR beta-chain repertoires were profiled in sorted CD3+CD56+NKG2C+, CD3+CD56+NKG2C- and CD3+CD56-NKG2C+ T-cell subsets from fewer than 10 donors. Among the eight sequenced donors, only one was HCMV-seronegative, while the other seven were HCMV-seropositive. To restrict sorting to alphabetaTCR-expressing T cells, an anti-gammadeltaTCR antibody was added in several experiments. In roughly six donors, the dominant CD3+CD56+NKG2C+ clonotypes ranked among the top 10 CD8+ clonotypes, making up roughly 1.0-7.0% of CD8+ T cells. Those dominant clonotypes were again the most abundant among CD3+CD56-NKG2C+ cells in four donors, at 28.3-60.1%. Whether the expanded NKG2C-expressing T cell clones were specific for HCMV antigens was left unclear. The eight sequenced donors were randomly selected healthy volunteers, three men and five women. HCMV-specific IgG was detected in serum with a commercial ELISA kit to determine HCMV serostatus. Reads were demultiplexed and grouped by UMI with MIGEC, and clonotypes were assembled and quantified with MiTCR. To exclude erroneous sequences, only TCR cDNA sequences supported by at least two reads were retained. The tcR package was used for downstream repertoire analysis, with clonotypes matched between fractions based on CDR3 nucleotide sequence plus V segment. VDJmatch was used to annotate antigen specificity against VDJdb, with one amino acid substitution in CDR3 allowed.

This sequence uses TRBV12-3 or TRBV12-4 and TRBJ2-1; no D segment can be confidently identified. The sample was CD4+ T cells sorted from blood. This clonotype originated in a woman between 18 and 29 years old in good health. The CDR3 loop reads CASSFQWAEQFF. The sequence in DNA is TGTGCCAGCAGTTTCCAGTGGGCGGAGCAGTTCTTC.